This TCR beta chain was identified during a study of chemoradiotherapy in HPV16-positive cancers. Regarding this clone: Other nucleotide sequences in the sample specify the same CDR3.

Clones were sequenced by immunoSEQ multiplex PCR, and TCRdb holds only the in-frame ones, with some missing. Of some 25,000 clones detected, about 92% appear once; the ten largest clones hold about a fifth. V gave up 2 bases and J gave up 4 bases, with 18 bases separating them. The CDR3 has 16 amino acids. Germline values: CDR1 SGHTA, CDR2 FQGNSA. Sample: blood, taken from a patient who underwent chemoradiotherapy. The chain is built from TRBV7-2 and TRBJ2-7; D may be TRBD1 (5 bases). This sequence originates from a human donor with HPV-associated anogenital cancer. The chain's CDR3 is CASSLPPVDSTYEQYF. In DNA, the CDR3 is TGTGCCAGCAGCTTACCCCCCGTCGACAGTACATACGAGCAGTACTTC.